The present TCR beta chain was sequenced within a study of OX40 agonist ivuxolimab in advanced cancers. The study in broad terms: The costimulatory receptor OX40 (CD134) was targeted by ivuxolimab, a fully human IgG2 agonistic monoclonal antibody. Intravenous ivuxolimab was administered to patients every 2 weeks at six dose levels: 0.01, 0.1, 0.3, 1.5, 3 and 10 mg/kg. Of the approximately 54 dose-escalation patients, hepatocellular carcinoma was present in around 19, melanoma in approximately 15, renal cell carcinoma in 9 and head and neck cancer in 9. The dose-escalation cohort was roughly 83% male with a mean age of roughly 60 years, ranging from roughly 20 to 85. Patients were allowed to have had prior anti-PD-1, anti-PD-L1 or anti-CTLA-4 therapy, and approximately 40% of the dose-escalation patients had been treated with checkpoint inhibitors. Three dose-escalation patients achieved partial responses, one with hepatocellular carcinoma and two with cutaneous melanoma. The point of sequencing TCRbeta in the periphery was to test whether ivuxolimab changed TCR sequence diversity and drove clonal T-cell expansion. The paper describes the monotherapy dose-escalation part (N ≈ 50 patients) of the phase I trial of ivuxolimab. The paper as a whole reports these results and caveats: In partial responders in the 0.1-3.0 mg/kg groups, normalized peripheral clonal expansion was found to be among the lowest, especially among CD8+ T cells. At doses from 0.1 to 3.0 mg/kg, clonal expansion was seen in both CD4+ and CD8+ blood T cells between baseline and week 6. Low levels of normalized T-cell clonal expansion were also seen in some patients who did not respond. The antigen specificity of the peripheral T cells that underwent clonal expansion was not determined. On average, CD8+ T cells showed more expanded clones than CD4+ T cells after ivuxolimab.

The trial excluded patients who had a history of autoimmune disease or were on systemic immunosuppression. Peripheral blood for TCR sequencing was collected from all dose cohorts at baseline, on cycle 4 day 1, and on cycle 7 day 1. The samples were drawn from a first-in-human, open-label, multicenter phase I dose-escalation trial of ivuxolimab. The trial enrolled adults with locally advanced or metastatic head and neck squamous cell, hepatocellular, melanoma or renal cell carcinoma. CD4+ and CD8+ T cells were sorted separately from peripheral blood before TCR sequencing. The CDR1 and CDR2 encoded by the germline V gene are MNHNS and SASEGT. Spanning cysteine to phenylalanine, the CDR3 consists of 15 amino acids. Only CDR3 DNA remains: 45 bases, in frame from the first base. Between the V and J ends, shortened by 3 bases and 5 bases respectively, the junction contains 16 bases. To sequence the TCRbeta CDR3 region, genomic DNA was isolated from the sorted cells. TCRbeta CDR3 regions were sequenced using the immunoSEQ Assay. Not all clones reach the TCRdb copy of this immuneACCESS table, which keeps in-frame sequences only. Checked studies attribute under half of the gap to unresolved V genes and leave the rest unexplained. The sample table holds 78,000 or so clones, of which roughly nine tenths were seen once. The top ten clones comprise approximately 2.9% of the sample.

A note on this clone: This receptor's antigen is unknown. No much larger clone is present one base from it, and per-base qualities are unavailable.

Recombination linked TRBV6-1 to TRBJ1-1, with the D gene not confidently named. The source material was CD4+ or CD8+ T cells sorted from blood, sampled in a trial of the OX40 agonist ivuxolimab. This receptor was obtained from an adult with an advanced solid tumor such as melanoma, head and neck, liver or kidney cancer. The CDR3 amino acid sequence is: CASSEGSAGRTEAFF. The nucleotide sequence reads TGTGCCAGCAGTGAGGGTTCGGCGGGGAGGACTGAAGCTTTCTTT.